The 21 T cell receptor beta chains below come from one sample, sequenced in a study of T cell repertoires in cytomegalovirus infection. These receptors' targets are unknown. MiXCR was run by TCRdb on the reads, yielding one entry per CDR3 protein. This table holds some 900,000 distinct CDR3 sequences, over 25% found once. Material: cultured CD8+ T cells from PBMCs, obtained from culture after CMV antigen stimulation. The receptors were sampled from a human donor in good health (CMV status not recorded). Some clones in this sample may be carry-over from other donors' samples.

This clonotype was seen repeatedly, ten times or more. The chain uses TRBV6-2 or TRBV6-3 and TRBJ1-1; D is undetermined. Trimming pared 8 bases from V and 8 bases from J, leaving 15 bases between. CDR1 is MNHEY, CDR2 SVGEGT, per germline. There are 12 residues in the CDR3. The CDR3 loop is CASLTTPREAFF. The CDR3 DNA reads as TGTGCCAGCCTAACTACCCCTCGGGAAGCTTTCTTT.

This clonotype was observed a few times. The DNA for the CDR3 is TGCAGCGCCAATTTGGACACCGGGGAGCTGTTTTTT. Translated, it gives CSANLDTGELFF. This chain connects TRBV29-1 to TRBJ2-2, with no clear D. The length of the CDR3 is 12 residues. The V gene lost 7 bases and the J gene lost 3 bases, with 9 bases spanning the gap. Germline V gene lookup returns CDR1 SQVTM and CDR2 ANQGSEA.

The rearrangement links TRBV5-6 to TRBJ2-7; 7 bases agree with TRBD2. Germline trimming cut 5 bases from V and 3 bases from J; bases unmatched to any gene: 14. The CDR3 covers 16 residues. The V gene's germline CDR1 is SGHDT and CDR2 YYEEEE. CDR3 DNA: TGTGCCAGCAGGTCCCTTAAAAAAGCGGGGATCTACGAGCAGTACTTC. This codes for CASRSLKKAGIYEQYF.

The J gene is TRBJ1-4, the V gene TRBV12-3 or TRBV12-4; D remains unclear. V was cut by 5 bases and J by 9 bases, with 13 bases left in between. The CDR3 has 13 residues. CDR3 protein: CASSQTGPQKLFF. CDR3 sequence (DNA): TGTGCCAGCAGTCAAACCGGGCCCCAAAAACTGTTTTTT.

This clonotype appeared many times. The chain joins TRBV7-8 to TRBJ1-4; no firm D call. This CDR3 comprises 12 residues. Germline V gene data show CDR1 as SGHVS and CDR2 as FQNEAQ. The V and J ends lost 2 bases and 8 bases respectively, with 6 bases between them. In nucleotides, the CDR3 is TGTGCCAGCAGCTTACATGGGGAAAAACTGTTTTTT. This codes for CASSLHGEKLFF.

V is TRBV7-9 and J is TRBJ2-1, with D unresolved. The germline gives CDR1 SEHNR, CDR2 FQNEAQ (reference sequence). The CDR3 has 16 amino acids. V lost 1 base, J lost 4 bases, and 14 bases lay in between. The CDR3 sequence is CASSLDVGDGYNEQFF. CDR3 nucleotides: TGTGCCAGCAGCTTAGACGTGGGCGACGGGTACAATGAGCAGTTCTTC.

The CDR3: CASSTDRSSGNTIYF. In DNA, the CDR3 is TGTGCCAGTAGTACCGACAGGAGCTCTGGAAACACCATATATTTT. V and J are TRBV19 and TRBJ1-3; a weak D match, TRBD1 (6 bases). The V end was cut by 4 bases, the J end by 0 bases, with 10 bases between. The CDR3 loop spans 15 amino acids. Germline CDR1 LNHDA, CDR2 SQIVND (reference sequence).

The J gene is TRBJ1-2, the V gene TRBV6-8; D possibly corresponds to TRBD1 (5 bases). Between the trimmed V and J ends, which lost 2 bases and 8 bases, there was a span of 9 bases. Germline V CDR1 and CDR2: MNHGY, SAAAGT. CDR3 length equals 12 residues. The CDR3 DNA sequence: TGTGCCAGCAGTTACGGGGGGGAAGGCTACACCTTC. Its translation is CASSYGGEGYTF.

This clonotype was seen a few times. The CDR3 bases are TGCGCCAGCAGCCAAGCTTTACAGGGTAACACTGAAGCTTTCTTT. Encoded protein: CASSQALQGNTEAFF. The chain couples TRBV4-1 to TRBJ1-1; D may be TRBD1 (6 bases). This CDR3 spans 15 amino acids. V lost 1 base and J 2 bases, leaving 11 bases between the germline ends. Germline V gives CDR1 MGHRA, CDR2 YSYEKL.

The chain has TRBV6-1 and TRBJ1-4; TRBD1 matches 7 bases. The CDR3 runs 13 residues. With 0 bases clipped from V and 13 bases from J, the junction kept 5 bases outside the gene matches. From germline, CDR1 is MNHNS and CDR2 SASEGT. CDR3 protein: CASSEATGVGLFF. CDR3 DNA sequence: TGTGCCAGCAGTGAAGCCACAGGGGTTGGACTGTTTTTT.

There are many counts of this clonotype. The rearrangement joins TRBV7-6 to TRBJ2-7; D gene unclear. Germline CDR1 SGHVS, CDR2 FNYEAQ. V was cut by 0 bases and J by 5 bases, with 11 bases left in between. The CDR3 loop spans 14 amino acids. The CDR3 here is CASSLAPTFNEQYV. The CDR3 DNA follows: TGTGCCAGCAGCTTAGCGCCAACATTCAACGAGCAGTACGTC.

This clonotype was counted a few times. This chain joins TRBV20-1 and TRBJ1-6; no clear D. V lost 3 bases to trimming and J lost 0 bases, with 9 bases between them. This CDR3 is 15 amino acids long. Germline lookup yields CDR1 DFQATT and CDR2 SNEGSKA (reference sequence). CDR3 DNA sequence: TGCAGTGCTAGCCGTTCTACCTCCTATAATTCACCCCTCCACTTT. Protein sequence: CSASRSTSYNSPLHF.

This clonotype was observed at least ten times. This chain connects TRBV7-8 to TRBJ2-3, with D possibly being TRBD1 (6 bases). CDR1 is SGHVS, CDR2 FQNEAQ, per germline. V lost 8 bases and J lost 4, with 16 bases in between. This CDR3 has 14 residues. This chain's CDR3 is CASSALGGPDTQYF. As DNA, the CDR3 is TGTGCCAGCTCAGCCCTTGGGGGCCCAGATACGCAGTATTTT.

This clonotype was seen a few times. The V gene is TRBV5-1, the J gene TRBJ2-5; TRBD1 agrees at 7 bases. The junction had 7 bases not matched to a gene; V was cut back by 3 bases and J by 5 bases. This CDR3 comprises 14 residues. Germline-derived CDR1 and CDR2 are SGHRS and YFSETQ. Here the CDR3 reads CASSWSTGTETQYF. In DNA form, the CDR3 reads TGCGCCAGCAGCTGGTCGACAGGGACGGAGACCCAGTACTTC.

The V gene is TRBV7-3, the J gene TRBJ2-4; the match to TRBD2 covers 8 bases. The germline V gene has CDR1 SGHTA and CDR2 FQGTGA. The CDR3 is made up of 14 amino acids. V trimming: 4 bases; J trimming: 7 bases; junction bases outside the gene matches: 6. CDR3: CASSSGLGGNIQYF. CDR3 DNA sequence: TGTGCCAGCAGCTCGGGACTAGGAGGGAACATTCAGTACTTC.

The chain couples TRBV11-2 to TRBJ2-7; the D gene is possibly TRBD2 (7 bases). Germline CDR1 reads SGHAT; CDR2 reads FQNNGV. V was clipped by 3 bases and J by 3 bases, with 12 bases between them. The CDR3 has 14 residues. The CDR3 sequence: CASSFLGGGYEQYF. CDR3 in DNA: TGTGCCAGCAGCTTTTTAGGGGGGGGCTACGAGCAGTACTTC.

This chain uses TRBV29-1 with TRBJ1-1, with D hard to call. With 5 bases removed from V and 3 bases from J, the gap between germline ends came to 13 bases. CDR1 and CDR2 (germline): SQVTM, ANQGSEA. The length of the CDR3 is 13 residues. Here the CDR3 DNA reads TGCAGCGTTCTCGAGGGCTCGTACACTGAAGCTTTCTTT. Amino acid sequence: CSVLEGSYTEAFF.

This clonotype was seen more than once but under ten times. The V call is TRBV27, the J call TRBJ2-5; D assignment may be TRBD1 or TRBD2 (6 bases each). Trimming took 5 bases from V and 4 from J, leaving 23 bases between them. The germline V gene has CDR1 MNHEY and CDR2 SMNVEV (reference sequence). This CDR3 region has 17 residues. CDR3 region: CASSLIGGLFVAETQYF. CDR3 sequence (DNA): TGTGCCAGCAGTCTCATCGGGGGCCTCTTTGTCGCAGAGACCCAGTACTTC.

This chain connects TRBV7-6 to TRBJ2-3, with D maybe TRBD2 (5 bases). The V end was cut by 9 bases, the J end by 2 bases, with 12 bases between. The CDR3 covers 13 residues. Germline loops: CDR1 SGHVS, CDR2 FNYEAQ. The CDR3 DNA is TGTGCCAGGAGCGGACCGGTCACAGATACGCAGTATTTT. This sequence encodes CARSGPVTDTQYF. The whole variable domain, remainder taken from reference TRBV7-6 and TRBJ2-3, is GAGVSQSPRYKVTKRGQDVALRCDPISGHVSLYWYRQALGQGPEFLTYFNYEAQQDKSGLPNDRFSAERPEGSISTLTIQRTEQRDSAMYRCARSGPVTDTQYFGPGTRLTVL.

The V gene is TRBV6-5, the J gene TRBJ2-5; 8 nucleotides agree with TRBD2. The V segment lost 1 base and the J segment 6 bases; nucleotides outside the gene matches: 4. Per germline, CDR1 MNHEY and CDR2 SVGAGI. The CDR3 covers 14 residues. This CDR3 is CASSYYRGGKTQYF. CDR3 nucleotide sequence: TGTGCCAGCAGTTACTATCGGGGGGGGAAGACCCAGTACTTC.

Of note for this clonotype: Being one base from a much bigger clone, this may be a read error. The CDR3 bases are TGTGCCAGCAGCTTAGTACAGGTTAAAGCTTTCTTT. Translation gives CASSLVQVKAFF. V and J are TRBV7-2 and TRBJ1-1; the D gene is possibly TRBD1 (5 bases). The CDR3 has 12 residues. V was clipped by 1 base and J by 9 bases, with 9 bases between them. CDR1 is SGHTA and CDR2 is FQGNSA in the germline V gene. The full variable domain, with the rest looked up from reference TRBV7-2 and TRBJ1-1, is GAGVSQSPSNKVTEKGKDVELRCDPISGHTALYWYRQSLGQGLEFLIYFQGNSAPDKSGLPSDRFSAERTGGSVSTLTIQRTQQEDSAVYLCASSLVQVKAFFGQGTRLTVV.